Listed below are T cell receptor beta chains from one sample, sequenced in a study of human CD8 memory T cell subsets. TCRdb re-called the 5' RACE reads; one entry per CDR3 protein, DNA not given. The sample has thousands of distinct CDR3 sequences; the top ten hold approximately 15%. The sample was CD8+ T cells from PBMCs. Receptors were obtained from a human donor in good health. Each CDR3 is given with its conserved first and last residue. Each record gives: CDR3 protein, J gene, clone size, V gene. A clone size is listed for some rows: how often the clone was seen (once, few, many), or a class if it is expanded.

CDR3: CASSLEGATGGSTEAFF
J: TRBJ1-1
size: -
V: TRBV5-1

CDR3: CASSLNEGLETQYF
J: TRBJ2-5
size: -
V: TRBV7-9

CDR3: CASSVVPSGAHEQYF
J: TRBJ2-7
size: -
V: TRBV9

CDR3: CSAISGTSSYNEQFF
J: TRBJ2-1
size: -
V: TRBV20-1

CDR3: CASSILRRIYNEQFF
J: TRBJ2-1
size: -
V: TRBV28

CDR3: CASSLGSLEAFF
J: TRBJ1-1
size: -
V: TRBV7-9

CDR3: CASSVGGGQVDSPLHF
J: TRBJ1-6
size: -
V: TRBV9

CDR3: CAISAGGAEAFF
J: TRBJ1-1
size: -
V: TRBV10-3

CDR3: CSARELGSNYGYTF
J: TRBJ1-2
size: -
V: TRBV20-1

CDR3: CASSFPGQTRTGELFF
J: TRBJ2-2
size: medium-sized
V: TRBV5-5

CDR3: CASSQNRGLGDTQYF
J: TRBJ2-3
size: -
V: TRBV4-3

CDR3: CASSYRGYSNQPQHF
J: TRBJ1-5
size: -
V: TRBV27

CDR3: CASSPVDRSRYEQYF
J: TRBJ2-7
size: -
V: TRBV7-2

CDR3: CASSLLIRDSYNEQFF
J: TRBJ2-1
size: medium-sized
V: TRBV27

CDR3: CASSFPDSGNTIYF
J: TRBJ1-3
size: -
V: TRBV28

CDR3: CASSLRRETGWNEQFF
J: TRBJ2-1
size: -
V: TRBV7-2

CDR3: CASSSPGQGAPGYTF
J: TRBJ1-2
size: medium-sized
V: TRBV27

CDR3: CASSSQGDWNSPLHF
J: TRBJ1-6
size: -
V: TRBV6-2/TRBV6-3

CDR3: CSARPRGLGGYNEQFF
J: TRBJ2-1
size: -
V: TRBV20-1

CDR3: CASSQVDGRASVEQFF
J: TRBJ2-1
size: -
V: TRBV4-3

CDR3: CASSYTGTSGSGSHTQYF
J: TRBJ2-3
size: -
V: TRBV6-6

CDR3: CSARWDSNTGELFF
J: TRBJ2-2
size: large
V: TRBV20-1

CDR3: CASSRGQGGDYGYTF
J: TRBJ1-2
size: -
V: TRBV14

CDR3: CASSEQGSSYEQYF
J: TRBJ2-7
size: -
V: TRBV9

CDR3: CASSSPLGGGNSYEQYF
J: TRBJ2-7
size: -
V: TRBV28